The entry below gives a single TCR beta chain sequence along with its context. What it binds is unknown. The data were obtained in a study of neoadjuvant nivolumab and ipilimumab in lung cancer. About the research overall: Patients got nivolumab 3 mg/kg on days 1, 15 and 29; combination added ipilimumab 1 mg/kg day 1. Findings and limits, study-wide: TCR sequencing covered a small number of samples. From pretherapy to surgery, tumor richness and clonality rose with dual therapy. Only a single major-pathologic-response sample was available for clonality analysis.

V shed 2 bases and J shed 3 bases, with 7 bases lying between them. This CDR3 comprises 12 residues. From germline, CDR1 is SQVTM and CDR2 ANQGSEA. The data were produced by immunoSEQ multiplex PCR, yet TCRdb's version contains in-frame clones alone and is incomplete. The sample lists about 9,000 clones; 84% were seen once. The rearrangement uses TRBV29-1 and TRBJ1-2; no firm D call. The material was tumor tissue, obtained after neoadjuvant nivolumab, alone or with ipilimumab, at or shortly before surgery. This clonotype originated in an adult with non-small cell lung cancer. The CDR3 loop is CSVEFQDYGYTF. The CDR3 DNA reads TGCAGCGTTGAATTCCAGGACTATGGCTACACCTTC.